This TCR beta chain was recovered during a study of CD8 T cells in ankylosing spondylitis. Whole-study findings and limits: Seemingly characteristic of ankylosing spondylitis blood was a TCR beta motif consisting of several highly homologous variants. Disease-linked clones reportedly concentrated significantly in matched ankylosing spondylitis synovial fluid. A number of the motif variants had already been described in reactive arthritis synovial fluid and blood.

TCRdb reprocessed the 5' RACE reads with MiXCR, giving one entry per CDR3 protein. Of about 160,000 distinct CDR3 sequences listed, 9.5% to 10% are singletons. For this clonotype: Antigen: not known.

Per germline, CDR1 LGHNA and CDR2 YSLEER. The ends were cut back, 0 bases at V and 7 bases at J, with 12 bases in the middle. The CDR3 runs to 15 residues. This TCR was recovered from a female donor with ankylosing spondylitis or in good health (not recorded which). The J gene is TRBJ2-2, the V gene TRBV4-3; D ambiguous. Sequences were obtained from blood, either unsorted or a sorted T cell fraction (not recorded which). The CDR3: CASSQDRVVNGELFF. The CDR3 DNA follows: TGCGCCAGCAGCCAAGATCGGGTCGTTAACGGGGAGCTGTTTTTT.